The 20 T cell receptor beta chains presented below share a single source sample, sequenced in a study of STAT3 mutations in large granular lymphocyte leukemia (dated by TCRdb to between 2019 and 2020). Overall study outcomes, separate from this receptor: Every T-LGLL patient showed at least one immunodominant TCRbeta clonotype, and about half showed multiple immunodominant subclonotypes.

Libraries were built with the immunoSEQ multiplex PCR assay. This is the immuneACCESS table as TCRdb keeps it, with only in-frame sequences that have V and J called. A part of the clones is gone; compared with another copy, unresolved V genes explain less than half, and the rest is unexplained. The sample profile shows some 13,000 clones; under 95% of them were found once. The ten largest account for 33% of the sample. These receptors' antigens are unknown. Sequenced input: peripheral blood mononuclear cells. The source is a man aged 35-49 years with T-cell large granular lymphocyte leukemia. Some clones in this sample may be carry-over from other donors' samples. The age is the age at diagnosis.

The chain links TRBV19 to TRBJ2-7, with 9 bases that match TRBD1. The germline V gene encodes CDR1 LNHDA and CDR2 SQIVND (reference sequence). The V and J ends lost 3 bases and 4 bases, in that order; junction bases with no gene match: 1. The CDR3 length is 13 residues. CDR3 amino acids: CASSIDRGYEQYF. The DNA of the CDR3 is TGTGCCAGTAGTATCGACAGGGGGTACGAGCAGTACTTC.

This rearrangement joins TRBV6-5 to TRBJ2-7; tentatively, D is TRBD1 (5 bases). The CDR3 extends over 13 amino acids. The germline V gene has CDR1 MNHEY and CDR2 SVGAGI. Trimming removed 6 bases from V and 3 bases from J, with 12 bases in between. The CDR3 nucleotides are TGTGCCAGCAGGTTAGGACAAGACTACGAGCAGTACTTC. Translating gives CASRLGQDYEQYF.

The genes are TRBV5-6 and TRBJ1-5; maybe TRBD1 (6 bases). The ends were cut back, 4 bases at V and 0 bases at J, with 20 bases in the middle. The CDR3 covers 18 residues. The germline CDR1 and CDR2 sequences are SGHDT and YYEEEE. The CDR3 DNA follows: TGTGCCAGCAGCCGGACCGGGACACTCGGTAATAGCAATCAGCCCCAGCATTTT. As protein: CASSRTGTLGNSNQPQHF.

The J gene is TRBJ1-5, the V gene TRBV4-1; D is ambiguous. The CDR3 length is 15 residues. From germline, CDR1 is MGHRA and CDR2 YSYEKL. The V and J ends lost 3 bases and 0 bases respectively, with 9 bases between them. CDR3 in DNA: TGCGCCAGCAGCCATCGGACGGATAGCAATCAGCCCCAGCATTTT. This encodes CASSHRTDSNQPQHF.

V usage is TRBV7-6 and J usage is TRBJ2-7, with TRBD2 matching 11 bases. Per germline, CDR1 SGHVS and CDR2 FNYEAQ. The CDR3 sequence is 18 residues long. The V gene end was trimmed by 4 bases and the J gene end by 1 base; junction bases not matched to a gene: 12. CDR3 DNA sequence: TGTGCCAGCAGCTCAGCTGTAGCGGGGGGGCCTCGGTCCTACGAGCAGTACTTC. Translation gives CASSSAVAGGPRSYEQYF.

The table lists this clone with a count of one. The rearrangement links TRBV4-3 to TRBJ1-1; possibly TRBD1 for D (5 bases). The CDR3 totals 16 residues. The V gene's germline CDR1 is LGHNA and CDR2 YSLEER. V was pared by 0 bases and J by 0 bases, with 11 bases between. This CDR3 is CASSQDGGTLNTEAFF. The CDR3 DNA is TGCGCCAGCAGCCAAGATGGGGGAACCTTGAACACTGAAGCTTTCTTT.

The chain has TRBV6-5 and TRBJ2-7; 8 bases align to TRBD1. The CDR3 spans 15 residues. The V segment lost 0 bases and the J segment 3 bases; nucleotides outside the gene matches: 4. Germline CDR1 and CDR2: MNHEY and SVGAGI. CDR3 coding DNA: TGTGCCAGCAGTTACTCGACAGGGGATAACTACGAGCAGTACTTC. It yields the protein CASSYSTGDNYEQYF.

This rearrangement joins TRBV4-3 to TRBJ1-3, with 9 bases aligning to TRBD1. The V and J ends lost 0 bases and 0 bases, in that order; junction bases with no gene match: 3. Germline V gene data show CDR1 as LGHNA and CDR2 as YSLEER. This CDR3 comprises 17 residues. This CDR3 reads CASSQDLTGGSGNTIYF. The CDR3 DNA is TGCGCCAGCAGCCAAGATCTGACAGGGGGCTCTGGAAACACCATATATTTT.

J is TRBJ1-6 and V is TRBV28; D remains unclear. Germline assignment: CDR1 MDHEN and CDR2 SYDVKM. CDR3 size: 13 residues. Between the trimmed V and J ends, which lost 6 bases and 7 bases, there was a span of 10 bases. CDR3 amino acids: CASSYSGNSPLHF. CDR3 sequence (DNA): TGTGCCAGCAGCTATTCTGGGAATTCACCCCTCCACTTT.

The rearrangement links TRBV30 to TRBJ2-5; D ambiguous. Looked up from germline, CDR1 is GTSNPN and CDR2 is SVGIG (reference sequence). This CDR3 spans 14 amino acids. V gave up 0 bases and J gave up 10 bases, with 18 bases separating them. The CDR3 bases are TGTGCCTGGAGTGTATGGCAGCCAACTTCTCACCAGTACTTC. Translation gives CAWSVWQPTSHQYF.

The chain combines TRBV5-5 with TRBJ2-7; either TRBD1 or TRBD2 may supply D (6 bases each). Germline V CDR1 and CDR2: SGHKS, YYEKEE (reference sequence). Trimming pared 4 bases from V and 0 bases from J, leaving 23 bases between. The CDR3 totals 18 residues. The chain's CDR3 is CASSLAASGDFLSYEQYF. CDR3 coding DNA: TGTGCCAGCAGCCTTGCCGCCTCAGGGGACTTCCTCTCCTACGAGCAGTACTTC.

The rearrangement links TRBV6-5 to TRBJ1-5; D unresolved. This CDR3 comprises 13 residues. The germline gives CDR1 MNHEY, CDR2 SVGAGI. V shed 2 bases and J shed 4 bases, with 6 bases lying between them. The CDR3 coding sequence is TGTGCCAGCAGTTACACAGAGAATCAGCCCCAGCATTTT. The encoded protein is CASSYTENQPQHF.

The genes are TRBV18 and TRBJ2-7, with 10 bases aligning to TRBD1. V shed 2 bases and J 5 bases; nucleotides not matched to a gene: 6. The CDR3 sequence is 15 residues long. CDR1 is KGHSH, CDR2 LQKENI, per germline. CDR3 nucleotide sequence: TGTGCCAGCTCACCAGGCGGACAGGGGGGGAACGAGCAGTACTTC. Translating gives CASSPGGQGGNEQYF.

The V gene is TRBV5-8, the J gene TRBJ2-2; 9 positions match TRBD1. V lost 7 bases, J lost 6 bases, and 10 bases stayed unmatched. Germline-derived CDR1 and CDR2 are SGHTS and YDEGEE. The CDR3 runs 15 residues. CDR3 protein: CASGPGTGTAGELFF. The CDR3 nucleotides read TGTGCCAGCGGCCCTGGGACAGGGACGGCCGGGGAGCTGTTTTTT. Full variable domain (missing parts from reference TRBV5-8 and TRBJ2-2): EAGVTQSPTHLIKTRGQQATLRCSPISGHTSVYWYQQALGLGLQFLLWYDEGEERNRGNFPPRFSGRQFPNYSSELNVNALELEDSALYLCASGPGTGTAGELFFGEGSRLTVL.

CDR3 nucleotide sequence: TGTGCCAGCAGCTTAGCCCCACAGGGCCAGGAGCAGTACTTC. As protein: CASSLAPQGQEQYF. The chain is built from TRBV7-9 and TRBJ2-7; D perhaps matches TRBD1 (6 bases). V lost 0 bases and J 7 bases, leaving 13 bases between the germline ends. CDR1 and CDR2 from the germline V gene are SEHNR and FQNEAQ (reference sequence). The CDR3 has 14 amino acids.

This clone has just a few counts. A read error may account for a junction end that differs from germline. This chain links TRBV2 with TRBJ1-6, with 8 bases aligning to TRBD1. The CDR3 contains 14 residues. Germline V CDR1 and CDR2: SNHLY, FYNNEI. CDR3 bases: TGTGCCAGCACTGAACAGGGGGGTAATTCACCCCTCCACTTT. Translation: CASTEQGGNSPLHF.

The chain is built from TRBV30 and TRBJ2-5; D uncertain. The V gene's germline CDR1 is GTSNPN and CDR2 SVGIG (reference sequence). The V end lost 2 bases, the J end lost 7 bases, and 11 bases lay between the germline ends. CDR3 length equals 12 residues. CDR3 residues: CAWSISGATQYF. CDR3 nucleotides: TGTGCCTGGAGTATTTCAGGTGCGACCCAGTACTTC.

The V and J genes are TRBV7-9 and TRBJ2-2, with D hard to call. Germline V lookup: CDR1 SEHNR, CDR2 FQNEAQ (reference sequence). The CDR3 contains 15 residues. With 5 bases removed from V and 7 bases from J, the gap between germline ends came to 17 bases. As DNA, the CDR3 is TGTGCCAGCAGCCCAGGCAGCGCCACGGTCGGGGAGCTGTTTTTT. Protein sequence: CASSPGSATVGELFF.

This clone came up a few times. The rearrangement links TRBV6-6 to TRBJ2-7, with no clear D. In germline, CDR1 is MNHNY, CDR2 SVGAGI (reference sequence). V was cut by 8 bases and J by 1 base, with 6 bases left in between. The CDR3 runs 11 residues. The CDR3 region is CASRLSYEQYF. As DNA, the CDR3 is TGTGCCAGCCGGCTTTCCTACGAGCAGTACTTC.

The rearrangement links TRBV9 to TRBJ2-7; no clear D. Trimming pared 0 bases from V and 3 bases from J, leaving 10 bases between. Looked up from germline, CDR1 is SGDLS and CDR2 is YYNGEE. The CDR3 is made up of 14 amino acids. CDR3 bases: TGTGCCAGCAGCGTAGAACCGCAGTACTACGAGCAGTACTTC. As protein: CASSVEPQYYEQYF.